This T cell receptor (beta chain) is from a study of T cells expressing NK-cell markers (dated by TCRdb to about 2020). Background for the entire study: In sorted CD3+CD56+NKG2C+, CD3+CD56+NKG2C- and CD3+CD56-NKG2C+ T-cell subsets from several donors, TCR beta-chain repertoires were profiled. Of the eight sequenced donors, seven were found to be HCMV-seropositive and one was found to be HCMV-seronegative. The libraries were sequenced on Illumina HiSeq 2000/2500, MiSeq or NextSeq, producing 2 x 150 bp reads. The eight sequenced donors were randomly selected healthy volunteers, three men and five women. Results the study describes overall, beyond this receptor: Whether the expanded NKG2C-expressing T cell clones were specific for HCMV antigens remained unclear. For roughly 6 donors, the dominant CD3+CD56+NKG2C+ clonotypes were among the top 10 CD8+ clonotypes and accounted for 1.0-7.0% of CD8+ T cells. Those dominant clonotypes were again the most abundant among CD3+CD56-NKG2C+ cells in several donors, at about 25-60.1%.

Instrument used: Illumina HiSeq 2000. The TCR beta cDNA libraries were made using 5'RACE template switching, a step that added both a universal primer site and unique molecular identifiers. cDNA synthesis was primed from the TCR beta constant segment and was followed by two successive PCR amplification steps. Under the source paper's analysis protocol: Reads were demultiplexed and grouped by UMI with MIGEC, and clonotypes were assembled and quantified with MiTCR. To exclude erroneous sequences, any TCR cDNA sequence not supported by at least two reads was discarded. The tcR package was used for downstream repertoire analysis, and clonotypes were matched between fractions using CDR3 nucleotide sequence together with V segment. VDJmatch was used to annotate antigen specificity against VDJdb, with one amino acid substitution in CDR3 permitted. TCRdb reprocessed the reads, reporting each CDR3 protein sequence once and no DNA. TCRdb, not the original authors, processed these V and J calls. The table of this sample itemizes more than 20,000 distinct CDR3 sequences. The top ten hold roughly 54% of the sample.

Concerning this clonotype: Its antigen is not yet known.

The germline V gene (reference sequence) supplies CDR1 DFQATT and CDR2 SNEGSKA. The CDR3 covers 12 residues, taking in both the cysteine and the phenylalanine. The record lacks a DNA sequence. To determine HCMV serostatus, a commercial ELISA kit was used to detect HCMV-specific IgG in serum. Ficoll density gradient centrifugation was used to isolate peripheral blood mononuclear cells from blood. Sequencing used blood T cells: a sorted CD56 or NKG2C T cell subset, CD4+ or CD8+ T cells, or bulk PBMC T cells (not recorded which). This TCR came from a man aged 18 to 70 in good health. This receptor chain uses TRBV20-1 and TRBJ1-1. The CDR3 amino acid sequence is: CSPRPDRTEAFF.